This section outlines one TCR beta chain sequence together with its context. Relative to the germline gene, one junction end is altered; a read error may explain this. This CDR3 region has 15 residues. These data are taken from a study of molecular identifiers for immune sequencing clone quantification. TCRdb processed the PCR reads anew with MiXCR; each CDR3 protein has one entry. In the table there are over 300,000 distinct CDR3 sequences, under 25% of which are singletons. The sequence came from a human donor in good health. Some libraries in this study had Jurkat cell RNA spiked in. V usage is TRBV5-3 and J usage is TRBJ2-3; perhaps TRBD2 as D (5 bases). TRBV5-3 is an open reading frame, and its role is uncertain. Sequencing was done on a sample of naive CD8+ T cells from blood, with Jurkat cell RNA spiked in. Subset noted: FACS-sorted CD8+CD4-CCR7+CD45RA+ naive T cells. The CDR3 sequence: CASSLEWGVADTQYF. The CDR3 region has the DNA TGTGCCAGCAGCTTGGAGTGGGGAGTGGCAGATACGCAGTATTTT.